This T cell receptor (beta chain) stems from a study of OX40 agonist ivuxolimab in advanced cancers. Looking at the study overall: Allowance was made for prior anti-PD-1, anti-PD-L1 or anti-CTLA-4 therapy, and around 44% had some.

Study observations and caveats: CD4+ and CD8+ T cells in blood underwent clonal expansion by week 6 at 0.1 to 3.0 mg/kg.

In its sample, this clone was seen a few times. Its matching antigen is unknown. The CDR3 is 14 residues long. CDR1 is MNHEY and CDR2 is SVGAGI in the germline V gene. V lost 10 bases, J lost 4 bases, and 8 bases stayed unmatched. Only in-frame clones appear in the TCRdb table, and some are missing; sequencing was by immunoSEQ multiplex PCR. This table holds nearly 80,000 clones, 84% found once. Sequences were derived from CD4+ or CD8+ T cells sorted from blood, sampled in a trial of the OX40 agonist ivuxolimab. This receptor was taken from an adult with an advanced solid tumor such as melanoma, head and neck, liver or kidney cancer. The V and J genes are TRBV6-5 and TRBJ2-1, with TRBD2 identical over 9 bases. CDR3 bases: TGTGCCACTAAAGTGACTAGCGGTTACAATGAGCAGTTCTTC. This encodes CATKVTSGYNEQFF.